The 12 T cell receptor beta chains below were found in one sample sequenced in a study of T cells in Graves' hyperthyroidism and ophthalmopathy. TCR beta CDR3 regions were amplified from RNA transcripts. Carried out on the TCR CDR3, a first-round RT-PCR used the HTBI primer set. TCRdb ran MiXCR on the multiplex PCR reads and lists one entry per CDR3 protein. The data contain some 460,000 distinct CDR3 sequences, less than 20% of them singletons. Sequencing was done on a sample of blood. These receptors were collected from a woman aged 18-35 years with Graves' hyperthyroidism.

This clonotype has only one observation. The rearrangement joins TRBV7-9 to TRBJ2-7; TRBD1 aligns across 8 bases. The V gene's germline CDR1 is SEHNR and CDR2 FQNEAQ (reference sequence). Trimming at V came to 5 bases and at J to 2 bases, leaving 11 bases not matched to a gene. This CDR3 is 16 amino acids long. As DNA, the CDR3 is TGTGCCAGCAGCGGCTTGACAGGGGCCCTTACCTACGAGCAGTACTTC. Amino acid sequence: CASSGLTGALTYEQYF.

This clonotype was observed many times. V is TRBV5-1 and J is TRBJ1-2; D perhaps matches TRBD1 (5 bases). Germline V gene data show CDR1 as SGHRS and CDR2 as YFSETQ. Trimming shortened V by 5 bases and J by 3 bases, and 11 bases separated the two germline ends. The CDR3 covers 13 residues. CDR3 nucleotide sequence: TGCGCCAGCAGGGGAGACAGAGACTATGGCTACACCTTC. Protein product: CASRGDRDYGYTF. Variable domain in full (rest from reference TRBV5-1 and TRBJ1-2): KAGVTQTPRYLIKTRGQQVTLSCSPISGHRSVSWYQQTPGQGLQFLFEYFSETQRNKGNFPGRFSGRQFSNSRSEMNVSTLELGDSALYLCASRGDRDYGYTFGSGTRLTVV.

This clonotype was observed many times. The V gene is TRBV7-8, the J gene TRBJ2-5; no firm D call. The V end was cut by 3 bases, the J end by 4 bases, with 9 bases between. CDR1 and CDR2 (germline): SGHVS, FQNEAQ. The CDR3 has 13 residues. The CDR3 loop reads CASSFSQVETQYF. The CDR3 nucleotides are TGTGCCAGCAGCTTCAGCCAGGTAGAGACCCAGTACTTC.

This clonotype was seen at least ten times. In nucleotides, the CDR3 is TGTGCCACCAGGCATTGGCAGGGCTATGGCTACACCTTC. It codes for CATRHWQGYGYTF. The rearrangement joins TRBV15 to TRBJ1-2; possibly TRBD1 for D (5 bases). Germline values: CDR1 LNHNV, CDR2 YYDKDF (reference sequence). V was cut by 6 bases and J by 4 bases, with 12 bases left in between. The CDR3 contains 13 residues.

This rearrangement joins TRBV7-3 to TRBJ2-2, with D possibly TRBD1 on 5 matching bases. CDR3 size: 14 residues. V lost 5 bases, J lost 9 bases, and 16 bases lay in between. The germline V gene has CDR1 SGHTA and CDR2 FQGTGA. The DNA of the CDR3 is TGTGCCAGCAGCCTTGCGTTAGGGGCGCGGGAGCTGTTTTTT. This gives the protein CASSLALGARELFF.

This clonotype has at least ten counts. The V call is TRBV13, the J call TRBJ2-7, with TRBD2 identical over 11 bases. The CDR3 totals 17 residues. J was trimmed by 5 bases and V by 5 bases; bases with no gene match: 14. The germline V gene encodes CDR1 PRHDT and CDR2 FYEKMQ (reference sequence). As DNA, the CDR3 is TGTGCCAGCAGCGACTTCCTAGCGGGAGGACGAGGGGACGAGCAGTACTTC. Amino acid sequence: CASSDFLAGGRGDEQYF. The full variable domain, its missing parts supplied by reference TRBV13 and TRBJ2-7, is AAGVIQSPRHLIKEKRETATLKCYPIPRHDTVYWYQQGPGQDPQFLISFYEKMQSDKGSIPDRFSAQQFSDYHSELNMSSLELGDSALYFCASSDFLAGGRGDEQYFGPGTRLTVT.

This clonotype has at least ten counts. The CDR3 DNA sequence: TGCAGCGCCCCGCGGGACAGCGTGGGATATGGCTACACCTTC. Its translation: CSAPRDSVGYGYTF. The chain combines TRBV29-1 with TRBJ1-2; 7 bases line up with TRBD1. Unmatched junction bases numbered 13, after V lost 7 bases and J lost 5 bases. Germline V CDR1 and CDR2: SQVTM, ANQGSEA. This CDR3 spans 14 amino acids. Using reference TRBV29-1 and TRBJ1-2 for the parts outside the CDR3, the full variable domain is SAVISQKPSRDICQRGTSLTIQCQVDSQVTMMFWYRQQPGQSLTLIATANQGSEATYESGFVIDKFPISRPNLTFSTLTVSNMSPEDSSIYLCSAPRDSVGYGYTFGSGTRLTVV.

V and J are TRBV9 and TRBJ2-7, with TRBD2 matching 7 bases. Trimming removed 4 bases from V and 3 bases from J; junction bases left unmatched: 7. This CDR3 spans 14 amino acids. In germline, CDR1 is SGDLS, CDR2 YYNGEE. CDR3 sequence (DNA): TGTGCCAGCAGCCCCTTAGGCGGGGGCTACGAGCAGTACTTC. Protein product: CASSPLGGGYEQYF.

This clonotype was counted only a few times. J is TRBJ2-1 and V is TRBV6-1; D perhaps matches TRBD1 (5 bases). With 8 bases removed from V and 10 bases from J, the gap between germline ends came to 15 bases. This CDR3 is 12 amino acids long. The germline gives CDR1 MNHNS, CDR2 SASEGT. CDR3: CASQGRVREQFF. As DNA, the CDR3 is TGTGCCAGCCAGGGCAGGGTAAGGGAGCAGTTCTTC.

This clonotype has a handful of counts. The DNA for the CDR3 is TGTGCCAGCAGCTTTGGGACTAGCTATACCGGGGAGCTGTTTTTT. Protein product: CASSFGTSYTGELFF. The rearrangement links TRBV7-2 to TRBJ2-2; 9 bases fit TRBD2. CDR3 size: 15 residues. In germline, CDR1 is SGHTA, CDR2 FQGNSA. Trimming cost V 3 bases and J 5 bases; bases outside gene matches: 4.

The chain employs TRBV28 and TRBJ2-1, with no clear D. Germline CDR1 is MDHEN and CDR2 is SYDVKM. CDR3 size: 18 residues. V lost 3 bases and J 2 bases, leaving 20 bases between the germline ends. The CDR3 reads CASSFDGVVPNPYNEQFF. In DNA, the CDR3 is TGTGCCAGCAGTTTTGATGGAGTGGTTCCTAATCCCTACAATGAGCAGTTCTTC.

Ten or more counts support this clonotype. V and J are TRBV27 and TRBJ2-7; 8 nucleotides match TRBD2. Germline loops: CDR1 MNHEY, CDR2 SMNVEV (reference sequence). The CDR3 length is 15 residues. Germline trimming cut 3 bases from V and 3 bases from J; bases unmatched to any gene: 7. CDR3 sequence (DNA): TGTGCCAGCAGTTTCCGCGGGGGGCTTGGCTACGAGCAGTACTTC. This translates into CASSFRGGLGYEQYF.